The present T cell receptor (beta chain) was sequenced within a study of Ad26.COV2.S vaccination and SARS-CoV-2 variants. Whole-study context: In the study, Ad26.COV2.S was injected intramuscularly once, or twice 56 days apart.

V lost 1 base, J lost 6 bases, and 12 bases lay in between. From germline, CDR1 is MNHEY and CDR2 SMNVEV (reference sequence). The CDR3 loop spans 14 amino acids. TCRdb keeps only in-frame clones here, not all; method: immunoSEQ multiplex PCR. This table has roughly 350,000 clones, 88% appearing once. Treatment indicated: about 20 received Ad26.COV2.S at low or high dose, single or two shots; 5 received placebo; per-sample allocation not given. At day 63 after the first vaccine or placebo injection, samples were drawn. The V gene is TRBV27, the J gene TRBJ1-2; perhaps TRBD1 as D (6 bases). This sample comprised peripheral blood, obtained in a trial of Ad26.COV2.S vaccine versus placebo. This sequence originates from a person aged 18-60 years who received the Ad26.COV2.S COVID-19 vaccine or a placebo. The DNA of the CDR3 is TGTGCCAGCAGTTTATTGGGGGCTGGGAATGGCTACACCTTC. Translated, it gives CASSLLGAGNGYTF.